This note documents a single TCR beta chain sequence. Its antigen is unknown. The PCR contained 60 Vbeta and 13 Jbeta primers. TCRdb keeps only in-frame clones here, not all; method: immunoSEQ multiplex PCR. This table holds roughly 150,000 clones, around 74% found once. This sample is drawn from a study of cytomegalovirus exposure and HLA in healthy donors. Study background: Approximately 80 million unique TCRs from HLA-typed donors were held in an early data release.

This CDR3 has 14 amino acids. Germline V gives CDR1 GTSNPN, CDR2 SVGIG (reference sequence). The ends were cut back, 3 bases at V and 5 bases at J, with 14 bases in the middle. Study findings and constraints: In a later analysis, V- and J-gene trimming of beta chains associated with a DCLRE1C missense variant, replicated independently.

This receptor was taken from a female donor in good health and CMV-seronegative. Sequences were obtained from PBMCs. The V gene is TRBV30, the J gene TRBJ1-5; a weak D match, TRBD1 (6 bases). Here the CDR3 reads CAWRRGAGDQPQHF. CDR3 DNA: TGTGCCTGGAGGCGGGGGGCCGGGGATCAGCCCCAGCATTTT.